This T cell receptor beta chain was captured in a study of cytomegalovirus exposure and HLA in healthy donors. Study-wide results and caveats: In vitro experiments confirmed that three CMV-associated chains were specific for CMV antigens. In a later analysis, DRB1 alleles had the most associated TCRs; HLA-C alleles the fewest.

In regard to this clone: The antigen remains unidentified.

Primers: 60 Vbeta forward and 13 Jbeta reverse. Assay used: immunoSEQ multiplex PCR; TCRdb lists only in-frame clones, some missing. The top ten clones hold less than 2% of a sample with about 200,000 clones, roughly 68% of them seen once. The CDR3 is made up of 16 amino acids. V was clipped by 3 bases and J by 5 bases; unmatched bases: 5. Per germline, CDR1 MNHEY and CDR2 SMNVEV (reference sequence). This clonotype was obtained from a woman younger than 45 in good health and CMV-seronegative. Specimen: PBMCs. The chain has TRBV27 and TRBJ2-2; the match to TRBD2 covers 11 bases. CDR3 sequence (DNA): TGTGCCAGCAGTTTTTCTAGCGGGAGGTATACCGGGGAGCTGTTTTTT. Protein: CASSFSSGRYTGELFF.